The 13 T cell receptor beta chains below all came from one sample that was sequenced in a study of T cells in localized non-small cell lung cancer. Measured with immunoSEQ multiplex PCR; TCRdb has only the in-frame clones, and not every one. The data hold over a thousand clones, with 26% observed a single time. Sequencing was performed on lung tumor tissue, taken before any cancer treatment. The origin of the receptors is a woman aged 35-75 years with stage II lung adenocarcinoma.

The gene calls are TRBV5-1 and TRBJ1-4; no clear D gene. V was cut by 0 bases and J by 5 bases, with 8 bases left in between. Germline V gene lookup returns CDR1 SGHRS and CDR2 YFSETQ. CDR3 length: 14 residues. The CDR3 DNA sequence: TGCGCCAGCAGCTTGGGGGCAGGCAATGAAAAACTGTTTTTT. Protein product: CASSLGAGNEKLFF.

This clone showed up just a few times. The V gene is TRBV10-3, the J gene TRBJ2-5; D assignment may be TRBD1 or TRBD2 (5 bases each). This CDR3 has 15 amino acids. V lost 2 bases to trimming and J lost 5 bases, with 15 bases between them. Per the germline V gene, CDR1 is ENHRY and CDR2 is SYGVKD. The CDR3 DNA reads TGTGCCATCAGTGAGGGGGCTAGCCTGGGGGAGACCCAGTACTTC. It translates to CAISEGASLGETQYF.

This chain uses TRBV5-1 with TRBJ1-2; tentative D call: TRBD1 (5 bases). The germline gives CDR1 SGHRS, CDR2 YFSETQ. CDR3 length: 15 amino acids. V lost 3 bases and J lost 2, with 14 bases in between. The CDR3 DNA reads as TGCGCCAGCAGCTCGACGGGACCCACAAACTATGGCTACACCTTC. This sequence encodes CASSSTGPTNYGYTF.

The table lists this clone with a few counts. The rearrangement links TRBV1 to TRBJ2-3; the table's D call, TRBD2, has no DNA check behind it. TRBV1 is classified as a pseudogene. The CDR3 has 15 residues. The CDR3 spells CASSQETSGLDTQYF. The CDR3 coding sequence is TGCGCCAGCAGCCAAGAAACTAGCGGCCTCGATACGCAGTATTTT.

This clone was counted once. CDR3 residues: CASSPTSPSYTIYF. The CDR3 DNA reads as TGCGCCAGCAGTCCCACGAGCCCCTCATACACCATATATTTT. The chain carries TRBV5-1 and TRBJ1-3; D is uncertain. Trimming took 5 bases from V and 8 from J, leaving 17 bases between them. Germline CDR1 and CDR2: SGHRS and YFSETQ. The CDR3 has 14 amino acids.

This clone was counted a few times. CDR3 nucleotide sequence: TGCGCCAGCAGCTTAGAGGGAGGGCCGGGGGAGACCCAGTACTTC. Protein sequence: CASSLEGGPGETQYF. The chain links TRBV5-1 to TRBJ2-5; TRBD2 agrees at 7 bases. This CDR3 contains 15 residues. The germline V gene encodes CDR1 SGHRS and CDR2 YFSETQ. V trimming: 2 bases; J trimming: 5 bases; junction bases outside the gene matches: 9.

This clone was seen more than once but under ten times. The V gene is TRBV30, the J gene TRBJ2-1, with a weak D call TRBD1 (6 bases). From germline, CDR1 is GTSNPN and CDR2 SVGIG (reference sequence). There are 16 residues in the CDR3. With 3 bases removed from V and 2 bases from J, the gap between germline ends came to 17 bases. CDR3 nucleotide sequence: TGTGCCTGGAGGTCCGGGCAGGGGCGAACCTACAATGAGCAGTTCTTC. It translates to CAWRSGQGRTYNEQFF.

The rearrangement links TRBV19 to TRBJ2-7; D is possibly TRBD1 (6 bases). The CDR3 length is 15 residues. The V end lost 3 bases, the J end lost 0 bases, and 12 bases lay between the germline ends. Germline values: CDR1 LNHDA, CDR2 SQIVND (reference sequence). The CDR3 sequence: CASSINAGVSYEQYF. Here the CDR3 DNA reads TGTGCCAGTAGTATTAATGCAGGGGTCTCCTACGAGCAGTACTTC.

The gene calls are TRBV29-1 and TRBJ2-2; 10 nucleotides align to TRBD2. V shed 8 bases, J shed 4 bases, and the junction held 13 bases outside the gene matches. CDR3 length equals 16 residues. CDR1 and CDR2 from the germline V gene are SQVTM and ANQGSEA. The CDR3 is CSIGSGRAQSTGELFF. DNA of the CDR3: TGCAGCATCGGGAGCGGGAGGGCCCAGAGCACCGGGGAGCTGTTTTTT.

V and J are TRBV19 and TRBJ1-5; TRBD1 aligns across 10 bases. Germline CDR1 reads LNHDA; CDR2 reads SQIVND (reference sequence). The CDR3 contains 16 residues. After removal of 4 bases from V and 4 bases from J, the junction contained 7 bases not matched to a gene. CDR3 loop: CASSTRDRGLNQPQHF. The CDR3 coding sequence is TGTGCCAGTAGTACCCGGGACAGGGGACTAAATCAGCCCCAGCATTTT.

The chain couples TRBV19 to TRBJ1-4, with D unclear. The V gene lost 6 bases and the J gene lost 6 bases, with 20 bases spanning the gap. The CDR3 spans 16 residues. Germline lookup yields CDR1 LNHDA and CDR2 SQIVND (reference sequence). CDR3 region: CASRIREGGRHEKLFF. CDR3 coding DNA: TGTGCCAGTAGGATTCGGGAGGGCGGAAGACATGAAAAACTGTTTTTT. The entire variable domain, with the rest obtained from reference TRBV19 and TRBJ1-4, is as follows: DGGITQSPKYLFRKEGQNVTLSCEQNLNHDAMYWYRQDPGQGLRLIYYSQIVNDFQKGDIAEGYSVSREKKESFPLTVTSAQKNPTAFYLCASRIREGGRHEKLFFGSGTQLSVL.

This clone showed up just a few times. The chain is built from TRBV6-8 and TRBJ2-7; 8 nucleotides line up with TRBD2. Germline CDR1 and CDR2: MNHGY and SAAAGT. The length of the CDR3 is 15 residues. The V segment lost 5 bases and the J segment 0 bases; nucleotides outside the gene matches: 6. The CDR3 spells CASSRLAYDSYEQYF. The CDR3 DNA sequence: TGTGCCAGCAGTCGACTAGCGTATGACTCCTACGAGCAGTACTTC.

This clone was observed a few times. This chain joins TRBV19 and TRBJ2-7, with D possibly TRBD2 on 6 matching bases. This CDR3 is 14 amino acids long. Per germline, CDR1 LNHDA and CDR2 SQIVND (reference sequence). Trimming stripped 5 bases from V and 6 bases from J, with 17 bases between. CDR3 loop: CASSLRDSIGEQYF. The CDR3 nucleotides are TGTGCCAGTAGTCTCCGGGACTCCATCGGCGAGCAGTACTTC.